Listed below are T cell receptor beta chains from one sample, sequenced in a study of blood T cell repertoires in COVID-19. Assay: immunoSEQ multiplex PCR; the TCRdb copy retains only in-frame clones and omits some. The sample consists of approximately 390,000 clones, 85% to 90% of them appearing once. The sequencing input was PBMCs or T cells enriched from blood (not recorded which). The receptors were gathered from a woman in her 50s who had recovered from COVID-19. The CDR3 runs from the conserved cysteine through the conserved F or W. Each record gives: clone size, J gene, V gene, D gene, CDR3 DNA, CDR3 protein. The D gene is left open where the match is weak. Only some rows state a clone size, as once, few, many or a class for expanded clones.

clone size: .
J gene: TRBJ1-2
V gene: TRBV6-6
D gene: .
CDR3 DNA: TGTGCCAGCAGTTACCCCGGACAGAACTATGGCTACACCTTC
CDR3 protein: CASSYPGQNYGYTF

clone size: .
J gene: TRBJ2-5
V gene: TRBV6-2/TRBV6-3
D gene: TRBD2
CDR3 DNA: TGTGCCAGCAGTTACTGGGCGAGTAGCGGGGGGCAAGAGACCCAGTACTTC
CDR3 protein: CASSYWASSGGQETQYF

clone size: .
J gene: TRBJ2-7
V gene: TRBV7-8
D gene: .
CDR3 DNA: TGTGCCAGCAGCTCGCAGGGGTCAGGGTACGAGCAGTACTTC
CDR3 protein: CASSSQGSGYEQYF

clone size: .
J gene: TRBJ1-2
V gene: TRBV28
D gene: .
CDR3 DNA: TGTGCCAGCAGTTCGCCCGGGGTCTATGGCTACACCTTC
CDR3 protein: CASSSPGVYGYTF

clone size: once
J gene: TRBJ1-4
V gene: TRBV28
D gene: .
CDR3 DNA: TGTGCCAGCAGCCCAGGGGCCCGTTCTGAAAAACTGTTTTTT
CDR3 protein: CASSPGARSEKLFF

clone size: .
J gene: TRBJ1-1
V gene: TRBV7-8
D gene: TRBD1
CDR3 DNA: TGTGCCAGCAGCTTAATCGCTCGGGACAGGGTTACTGAAGCTTTCTTT
CDR3 protein: CASSLIARDRVTEAFF

clone size: .
J gene: TRBJ2-7
V gene: TRBV7-9
D gene: .
CDR3 DNA: TGTGCCAGCAGCGTTCTTTCCTACGAGCAGTACTTC
CDR3 protein: CASSVLSYEQYF

clone size: .
J gene: TRBJ1-4
V gene: TRBV6-5
D gene: .
CDR3 DNA: TGTGCCAGCAGCAGGGCTTCTAATGAAAAACTGTTTTTT
CDR3 protein: CASSRASNEKLFF

clone size: .
J gene: TRBJ2-1
V gene: TRBV7-2
D gene: .
CDR3 DNA: TGTGCCAGCAGGACGACAGGATTAAATACCTACAATGAGCAGTTCTTC
CDR3 protein: CASRTTGLNTYNEQFF

clone size: .
J gene: TRBJ1-2
V gene: TRBV4-3
D gene: TRBD1
CDR3 DNA: TGCGCCAGCAGCCAAGGGCCCGGGACAGCTTATGGCTACACCTTC
CDR3 protein: CASSQGPGTAYGYTF

clone size: .
J gene: TRBJ1-5
V gene: TRBV6-5
D gene: TRBD1
CDR3 DNA: TGTGCCAGCATGCAGGGGGCGGGCAATCAGCCCCAGCATTTT
CDR3 protein: CASMQGAGNQPQHF